One and the same sample provided the 3 T cell receptor beta chains below, sequenced in a study of beta chain features in type 1 diabetes. Sequencing targeted expressed TCRB transcripts, as all isolated RNA had been reverse transcribed. Profiled with immunoSEQ multiplex PCR; TCRdb holds only in-frame clones, not every one. Of roughly 150,000 clones listed, about 8.1% were seen once; the top ten hold 0.55% to 0.75%. The sequenced material came from central memory CD4+ T cells from blood. These receptors all come from a man younger than 30 in good health.

The sample holds a few counts of this clone. The J gene is TRBJ2-7, the V gene TRBV29-1, with 9 bases aligning to TRBD1. V was clipped by 6 bases and J by 4 bases; unmatched bases: 10. This CDR3 has 14 residues. Germline assignment: CDR1 SQVTM and CDR2 ANQGSEA. In DNA form, the CDR3 reads TGCAGCGTCGCTTCCGGGACAGGGTCTTACGAGCAGTACTTC. Protein product: CSVASGTGSYEQYF.

There are a few counts of this clone. The genes are TRBV10-3 and TRBJ1-3; perhaps TRBD1 as D (5 bases). The CDR3 extends over 13 amino acids. V was clipped by 3 bases and J by 8 bases, with 11 bases between them. Germline loops: CDR1 ENHRY, CDR2 SYGVKD. The CDR3 reads CAISDRESDTIYF. In DNA form, the CDR3 reads TGTGCCATCAGTGACAGGGAATCGGACACCATATATTTT.

This clone has only a few counts. CDR3 nucleotides: TGTGCCAGCAGCTGGACTAGCGGGGGGGACAATGAGCAGTTCTTC. It codes for CASSWTSGGDNEQFF. The genes are TRBV7-2 and TRBJ2-1; the match to TRBD2 covers 15 bases. The germline gives CDR1 SGHTA, CDR2 FQGNSA. After removal of 4 bases from V and 5 bases from J, the junction contained 0 bases not matched to a gene. This CDR3 is 15 amino acids long.